Relative to its sample, the clone carrying this T cell receptor beta chain is medium-sized. This entry is derived from a study of shared clonotypes between healthy human individuals. Method: immunoSEQ multiplex PCR; TCRdb's copy keeps in-frame clones and lacks some. There are about 980,000 clones in the sample; approximately 80% occur only once, and over 1.3% lies in the top ten. The V end lost 1 base, the J end lost 15 bases, and 13 bases lay between the germline ends. CDR1 is SGHTA and CDR2 is FQGNSA in the germline V gene. CDR3 length: 13 amino acids. Sequencing was performed on memory CD4+ T cells sorted from blood. Noted subset: CD45RA-negative fraction. The rearrangement links TRBV7-2 to TRBJ1-6, with no clear D. The receptor comes from a man aged 18 to 30 in good health. The CDR3: CASSLGARNDLHF. The CDR3 DNA reads TGTGCCAGCAGCTTAGGGGCACGCAATGACCTCCACTTT.